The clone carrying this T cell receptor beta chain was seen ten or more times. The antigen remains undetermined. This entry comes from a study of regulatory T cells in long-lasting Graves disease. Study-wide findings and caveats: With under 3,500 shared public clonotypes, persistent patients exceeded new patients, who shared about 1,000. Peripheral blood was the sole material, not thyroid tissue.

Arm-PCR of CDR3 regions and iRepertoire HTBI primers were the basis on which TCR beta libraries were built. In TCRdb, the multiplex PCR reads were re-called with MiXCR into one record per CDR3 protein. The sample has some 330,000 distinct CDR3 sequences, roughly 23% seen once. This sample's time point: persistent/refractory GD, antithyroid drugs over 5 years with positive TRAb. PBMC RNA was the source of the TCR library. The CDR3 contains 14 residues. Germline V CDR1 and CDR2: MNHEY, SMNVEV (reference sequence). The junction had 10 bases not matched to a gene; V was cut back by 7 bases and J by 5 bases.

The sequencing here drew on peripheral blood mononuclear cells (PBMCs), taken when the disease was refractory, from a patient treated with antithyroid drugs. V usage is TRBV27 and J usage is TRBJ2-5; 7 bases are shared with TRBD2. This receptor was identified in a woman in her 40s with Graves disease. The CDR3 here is CASKGSGTGETQYF. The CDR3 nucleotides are TGTGCCAGCAAGGGGAGCGGGACTGGGGAGACCCAGTACTTC.